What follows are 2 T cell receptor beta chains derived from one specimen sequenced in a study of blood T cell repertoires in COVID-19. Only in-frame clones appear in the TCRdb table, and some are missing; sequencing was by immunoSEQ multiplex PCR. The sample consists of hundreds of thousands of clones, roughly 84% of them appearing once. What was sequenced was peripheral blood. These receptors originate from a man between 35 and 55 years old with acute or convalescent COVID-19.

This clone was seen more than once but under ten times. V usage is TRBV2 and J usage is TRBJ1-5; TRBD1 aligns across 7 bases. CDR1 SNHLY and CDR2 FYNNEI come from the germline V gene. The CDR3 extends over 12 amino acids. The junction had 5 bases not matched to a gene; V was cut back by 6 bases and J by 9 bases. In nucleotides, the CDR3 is TGTGCCAGCAGAAGGGGGCGTGGGCCCCAGCATTTT. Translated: CASRRGRGPQHF.

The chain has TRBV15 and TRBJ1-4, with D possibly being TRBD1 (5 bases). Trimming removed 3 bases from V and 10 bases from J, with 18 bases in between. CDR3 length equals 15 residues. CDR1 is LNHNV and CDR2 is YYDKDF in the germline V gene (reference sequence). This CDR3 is CATSRGPIIGGKLFF. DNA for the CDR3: TGTGCCACCAGCAGGGGGCCTATTATCGGTGGAAAACTGTTTTTT. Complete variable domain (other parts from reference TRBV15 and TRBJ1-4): DAMVIQNPRYQVTQFGKPVTLSCSQTLNHNVMYWYQQKSSQAPKLLFHYYDKDFNNEADTPDNFQSRRPNTSFCFLDIRSPGLGDTAMYLCATSRGPIIGGKLFFGSGTQLSVL.